Described below is a single T cell receptor beta chain sequence and its context. The specificity of this receptor is unknown. No much larger clonotype is one base removed from it; base qualities were not supplied. These data belong to a study of neoadjuvant anti-PD-1 for oral cavity cancer (dated by TCRdb to the early 2020s). As for the study more broadly: Before curative-intent surgical resection, most patients were given three to four biweekly doses of nivolumab at 3 mg/kg. There were more than 10 patients in the parent correlative cohort, and the response rate was less than 40%. Patients without progression received a fourth nivolumab dose around day 43 and underwent definitive surgical resection on days 50-56. Responders were defined as patients with complete response, partial response or stable disease by RECIST 1.1; non-responders were defined as patients with progression.

This sample's time point label indicates: after neoadjuvant nivolumab, at surgical resection. The patients had newly diagnosed stage II-IVA oral cavity squamous cell carcinoma and had not received any prior systemic or radiation treatment. The cohort was made up of patients with locally advanced, HPV-negative oral cavity squamous cell carcinoma. Peripheral blood mononuclear cells were analyzed directly, without maintenance or expansion in culture. The samples were obtained from a longitudinal correlative study of a single-arm phase II trial testing neoadjuvant nivolumab in oral cavity squamous cell carcinoma. Subject-matched pre- and post-treatment PBMCs and tumors from three responders and three non-responders were subjected to genomic DNA-based TCRbeta sequencing. Peripheral blood mononuclear cells were collected before nivolumab treatment and again after treatment, at the time of surgery. The Maxwell RSC DNA from Cells kit was used to extract genomic DNA from PBMCs.

For deep sequencing, PBMC libraries mostly used approximately 0.45 ug of input genomic DNA, with six replicates for each sample. The immunoSEQ hsTCRbeta kit was used to prepare TCRbeta libraries, following the manufacturer's instructions. The finished libraries were brought together in one pool at 3 to 3.5 nM, which was then read using an Illumina NovaSeq 6000 S4 flow cell. The original pipeline was this. The immunoSEQ Analyzer was used for raw data preprocessing and quality control. The analysis was limited to productive rearrangements, and each clonotype was defined by a unique CDR3 amino acid sequence. Repertoire clonality was estimated as the Gini-Simpson index, which was computed with the R package tcR. Student's t test was used to compare Gini indices, while Pearson correlation assessed associations with tumor size change. Here the immuneACCESS table is served through TCRdb, limited to in-frame sequences with V and J called. Missing clones are a known gap in these copies; in checked studies unresolved V genes cover under half, and the rest lacks a known reason. V, J and clone size derive from that table, while D and trimming were established from the DNA sequence. This sample is represented by 63,000 or so clones; less than 90% of them were singletons. The ten most abundant clones make up 2.5% to 3% of the sample.

The germline V gene encodes CDR1 SGHVS and CDR2 FQNEAQ. The CDR3 spans 15 residues, from the cysteine through the phenylalanine. The DNA shown is the 45-base CDR3, in frame from base 1. Here V drops 0 bases and J drops 3 bases, and the junction holds 5 bases not matched to any gene. Broad study findings and their caveats: Only three patients per response group were included in the TCR analyses, and larger cohorts for validation were called for by the authors. Within PBMCs, T cell clonality (Gini index) was significantly higher in non-responders than responders after neoadjuvant nivolumab. A higher pretreatment blood Treg/Th17 ratio correlated with both higher pretreatment blood TCRbeta clonality and lower post-treatment tumor TCRbeta clonality.

The clonotype was recovered from a person aged 35-79 years with oral cavity squamous cell carcinoma. The V and J segments used are TRBV7-8 and TRBJ2-7; TRBD1 aligns with 7 central bases. The material sequenced was PBMCs, taken after nivolumab (anti-PD-1) treatment. The DNA sequence reads TGTGCCAGCAGCTTAGCCCCGACAGGGATCTACGAGCAGTACTTC. Its coded protein is CASSLAPTGIYEQYF.